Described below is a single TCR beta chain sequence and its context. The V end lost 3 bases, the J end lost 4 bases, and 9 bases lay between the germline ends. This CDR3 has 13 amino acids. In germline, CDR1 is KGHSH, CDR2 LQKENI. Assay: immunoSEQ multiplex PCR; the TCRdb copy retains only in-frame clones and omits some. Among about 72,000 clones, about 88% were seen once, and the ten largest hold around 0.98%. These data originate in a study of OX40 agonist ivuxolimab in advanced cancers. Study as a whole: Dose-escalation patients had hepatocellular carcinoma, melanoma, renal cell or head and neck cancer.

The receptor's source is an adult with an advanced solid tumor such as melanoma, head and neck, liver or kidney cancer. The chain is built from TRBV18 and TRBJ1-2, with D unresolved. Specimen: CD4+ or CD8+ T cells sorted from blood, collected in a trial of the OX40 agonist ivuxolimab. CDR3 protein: CASSPQRAYGYTF. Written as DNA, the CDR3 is TGTGCCAGCTCACCGCAAAGGGCCTATGGCTACACCTTC.